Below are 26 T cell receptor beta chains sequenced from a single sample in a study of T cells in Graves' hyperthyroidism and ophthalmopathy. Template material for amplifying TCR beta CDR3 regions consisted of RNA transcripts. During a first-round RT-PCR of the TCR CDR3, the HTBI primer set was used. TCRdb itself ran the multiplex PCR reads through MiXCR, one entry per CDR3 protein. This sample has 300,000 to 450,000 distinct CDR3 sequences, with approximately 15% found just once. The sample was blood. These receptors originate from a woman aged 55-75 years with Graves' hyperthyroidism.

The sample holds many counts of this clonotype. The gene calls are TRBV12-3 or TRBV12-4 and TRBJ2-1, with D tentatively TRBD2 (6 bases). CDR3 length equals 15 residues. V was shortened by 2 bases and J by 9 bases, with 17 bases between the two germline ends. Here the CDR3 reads CASSLTTGEGIEQFF. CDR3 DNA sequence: TGTGCCAGCAGTTTAACGACGGGGGAAGGCATTGAGCAGTTCTTC.

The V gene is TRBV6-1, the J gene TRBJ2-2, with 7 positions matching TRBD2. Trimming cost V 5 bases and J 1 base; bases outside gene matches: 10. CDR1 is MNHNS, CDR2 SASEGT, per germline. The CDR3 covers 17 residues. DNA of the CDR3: TGTGCCAGCAGTCCCTGGCTGGGCGGGGGGAACACCGGGGAGCTGTTTTTT. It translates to CASSPWLGGGNTGELFF.

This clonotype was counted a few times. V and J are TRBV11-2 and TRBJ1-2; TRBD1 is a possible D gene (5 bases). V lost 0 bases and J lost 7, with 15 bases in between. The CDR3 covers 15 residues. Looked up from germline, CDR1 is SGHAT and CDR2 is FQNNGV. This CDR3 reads CASSLDPGGNGGYTF. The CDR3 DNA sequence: TGTGCCAGCAGCTTAGACCCGGGGGGAAACGGTGGCTACACCTTC.

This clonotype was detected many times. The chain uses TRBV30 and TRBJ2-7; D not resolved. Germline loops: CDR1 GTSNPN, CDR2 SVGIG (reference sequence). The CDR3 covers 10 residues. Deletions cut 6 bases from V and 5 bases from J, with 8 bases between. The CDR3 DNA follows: TGTGCCTGTTCGATGGACGAGCAGTACTTC. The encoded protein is CACSMDEQYF.

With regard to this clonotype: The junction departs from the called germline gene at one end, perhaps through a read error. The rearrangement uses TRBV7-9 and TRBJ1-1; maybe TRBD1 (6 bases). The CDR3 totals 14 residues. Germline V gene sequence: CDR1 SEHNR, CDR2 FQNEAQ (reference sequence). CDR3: CASSSGVKNAEAFF. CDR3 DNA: TGTGCCAGCAGCTCAGGGGTGAAGAACGCTGAAGCTTTCTTT.

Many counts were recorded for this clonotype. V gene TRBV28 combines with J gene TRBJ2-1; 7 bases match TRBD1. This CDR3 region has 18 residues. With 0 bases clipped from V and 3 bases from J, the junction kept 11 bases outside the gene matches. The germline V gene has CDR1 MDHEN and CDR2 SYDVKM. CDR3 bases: TGTGCCAGCAGTTTATGGGGCGTCGACAGGGCCATCTACAATGAGCAGTTCTTC. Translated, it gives CASSLWGVDRAIYNEQFF.

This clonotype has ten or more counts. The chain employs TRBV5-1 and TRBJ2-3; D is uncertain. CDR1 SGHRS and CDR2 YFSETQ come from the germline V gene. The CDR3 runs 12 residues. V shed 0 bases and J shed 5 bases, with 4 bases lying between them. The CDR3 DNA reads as TGCGCCAGCAGCTTGGTCCGAGATACGCAGTATTTT. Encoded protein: CASSLVRDTQYF.

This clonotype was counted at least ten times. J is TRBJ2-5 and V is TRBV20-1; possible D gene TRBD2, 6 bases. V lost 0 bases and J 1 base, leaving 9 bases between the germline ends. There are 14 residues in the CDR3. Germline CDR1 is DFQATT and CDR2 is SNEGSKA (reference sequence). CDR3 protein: CSARDAGSQETQYF. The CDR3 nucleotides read TGCAGTGCTAGAGATGCGGGGAGCCAAGAGACCCAGTACTTC.

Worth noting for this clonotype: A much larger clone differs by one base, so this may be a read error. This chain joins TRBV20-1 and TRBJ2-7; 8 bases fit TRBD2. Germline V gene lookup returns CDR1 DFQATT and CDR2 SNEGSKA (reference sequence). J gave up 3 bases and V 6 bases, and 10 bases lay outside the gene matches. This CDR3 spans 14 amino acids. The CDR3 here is CSARQRGFRYEQYF. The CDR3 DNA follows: TGCAGTGCACGTCAGCGGGGGTTCCGCTACGAGCAGTACTTC.

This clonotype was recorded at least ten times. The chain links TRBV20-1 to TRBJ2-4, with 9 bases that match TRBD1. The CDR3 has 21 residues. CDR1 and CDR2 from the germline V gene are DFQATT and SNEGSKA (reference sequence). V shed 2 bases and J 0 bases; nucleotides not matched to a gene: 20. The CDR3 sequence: CSARTRIRDRATNLAKNIQYF. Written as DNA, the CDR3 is TGCAGTGCTAGAACCCGGATAAGGGACAGGGCGACTAATCTAGCCAAAAACATTCAGTACTTC.

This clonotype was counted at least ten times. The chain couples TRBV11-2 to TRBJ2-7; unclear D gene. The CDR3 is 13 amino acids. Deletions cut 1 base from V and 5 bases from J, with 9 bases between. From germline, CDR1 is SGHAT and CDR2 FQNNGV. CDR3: CASSLAGFHEQYF. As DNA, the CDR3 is TGTGCCAGCAGCTTAGCTGGGTTCCACGAGCAGTACTTC. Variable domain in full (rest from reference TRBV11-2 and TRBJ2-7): EAGVAQSPRYKIIEKRQSVAFWCNPISGHATLYWYQQILGQGPKLLIQFQNNGVVDDSQLPKDRFSAERLKGVDSTLKIQPAKLEDSAVYLCASSLAGFHEQYFGPGTRLTVT.

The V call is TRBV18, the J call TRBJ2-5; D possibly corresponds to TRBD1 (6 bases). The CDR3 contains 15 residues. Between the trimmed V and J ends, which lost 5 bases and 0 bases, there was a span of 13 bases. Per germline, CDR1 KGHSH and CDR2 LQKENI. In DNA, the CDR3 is TGTGCCAGCTCATACGGGACATCGTACCAAGAGACCCAGTACTTC. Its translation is CASSYGTSYQETQYF.

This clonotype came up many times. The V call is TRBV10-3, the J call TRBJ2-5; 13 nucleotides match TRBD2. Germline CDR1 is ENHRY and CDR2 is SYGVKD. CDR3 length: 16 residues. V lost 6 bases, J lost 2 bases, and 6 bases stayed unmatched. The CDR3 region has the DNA TGTGCCATCAGGGGGACTAGCGGGGATGGACAAGAGACCCAGTACTTC. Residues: CAIRGTSGDGQETQYF.

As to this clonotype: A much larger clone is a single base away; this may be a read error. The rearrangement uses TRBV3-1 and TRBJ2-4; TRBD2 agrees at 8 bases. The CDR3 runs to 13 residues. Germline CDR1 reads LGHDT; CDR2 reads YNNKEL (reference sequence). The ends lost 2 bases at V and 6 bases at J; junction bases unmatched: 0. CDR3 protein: CASSQRGGNIQYF. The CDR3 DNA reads TGTGCCAGCAGCCAACGGGGGGGAAACATTCAGTACTTC.

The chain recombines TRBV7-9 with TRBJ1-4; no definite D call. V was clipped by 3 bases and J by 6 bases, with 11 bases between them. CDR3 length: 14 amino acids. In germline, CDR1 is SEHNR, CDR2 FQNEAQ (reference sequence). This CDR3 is CASSLAPRYEKLFF. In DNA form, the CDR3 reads TGTGCCAGCAGCTTGGCCCCCAGATATGAAAAACTGTTTTTT.

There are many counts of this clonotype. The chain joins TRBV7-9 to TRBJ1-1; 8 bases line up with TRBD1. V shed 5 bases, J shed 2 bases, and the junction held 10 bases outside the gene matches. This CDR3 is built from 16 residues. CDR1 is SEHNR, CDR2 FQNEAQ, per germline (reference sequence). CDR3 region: CASSGPQGAGNTEAFF. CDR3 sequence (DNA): TGTGCCAGCAGCGGACCTCAGGGGGCTGGTAACACTGAAGCTTTCTTT.

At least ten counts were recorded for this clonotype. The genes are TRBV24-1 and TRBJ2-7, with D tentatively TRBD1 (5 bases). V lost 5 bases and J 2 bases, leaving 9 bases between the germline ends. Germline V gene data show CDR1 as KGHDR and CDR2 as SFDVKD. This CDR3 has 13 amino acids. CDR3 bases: TGTGCCACCAGTGCGGCAGGGACCTACGAGCAGTACTTC. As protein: CATSAAGTYEQYF.

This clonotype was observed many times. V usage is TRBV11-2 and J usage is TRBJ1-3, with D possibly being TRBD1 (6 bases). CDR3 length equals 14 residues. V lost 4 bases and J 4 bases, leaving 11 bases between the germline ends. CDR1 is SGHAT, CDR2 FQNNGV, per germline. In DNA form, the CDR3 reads TGTGCCAGCAGCTCCCAGGGGTCCGGAAACACCATATATTTT. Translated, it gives CASSSQGSGNTIYF.

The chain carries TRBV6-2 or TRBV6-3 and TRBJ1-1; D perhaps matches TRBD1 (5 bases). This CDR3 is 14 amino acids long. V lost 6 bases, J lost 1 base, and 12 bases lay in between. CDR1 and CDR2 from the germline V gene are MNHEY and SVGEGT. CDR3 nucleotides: TGTGCCAGCAGCCACATACAGGAGAACACTGAAGCTTTCTTT. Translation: CASSHIQENTEAFF.

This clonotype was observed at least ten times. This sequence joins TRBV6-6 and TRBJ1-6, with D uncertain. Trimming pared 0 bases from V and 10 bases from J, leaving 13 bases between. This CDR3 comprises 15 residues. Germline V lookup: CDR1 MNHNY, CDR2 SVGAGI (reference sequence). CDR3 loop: CASSYSEGGNSPLHF. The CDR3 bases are TGTGCCAGCAGTTACTCGGAGGGAGGCAACTCACCCCTCCACTTT.

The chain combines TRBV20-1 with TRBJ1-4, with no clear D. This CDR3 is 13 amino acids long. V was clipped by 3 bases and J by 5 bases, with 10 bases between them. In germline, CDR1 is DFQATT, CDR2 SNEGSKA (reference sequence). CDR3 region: CSARPFENEKLFF. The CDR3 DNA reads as TGCAGTGCTAGGCCCTTTGAGAATGAAAAACTGTTTTTT.

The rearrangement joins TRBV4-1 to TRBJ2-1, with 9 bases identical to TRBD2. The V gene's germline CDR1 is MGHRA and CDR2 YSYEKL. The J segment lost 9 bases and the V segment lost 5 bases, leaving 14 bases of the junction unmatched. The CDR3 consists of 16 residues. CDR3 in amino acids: CASSSGLARGRGEQFF. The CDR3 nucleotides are TGCGCCAGCAGCTCGGGACTAGCCCGGGGGAGGGGTGAGCAGTTCTTC.

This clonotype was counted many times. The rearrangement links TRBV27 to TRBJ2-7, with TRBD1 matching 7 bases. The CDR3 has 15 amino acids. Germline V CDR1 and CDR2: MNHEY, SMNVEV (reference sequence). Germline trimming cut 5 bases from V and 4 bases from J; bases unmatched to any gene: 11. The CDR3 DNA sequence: TGTGCCAGCAGTACCACCGGGACAGCTTTTTACGAGCAGTACTTC. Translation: CASSTTGTAFYEQYF.

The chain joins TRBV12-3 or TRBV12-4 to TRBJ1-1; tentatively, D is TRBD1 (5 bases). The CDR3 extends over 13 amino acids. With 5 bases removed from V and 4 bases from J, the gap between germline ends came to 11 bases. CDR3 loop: CASSPGRSTEAFF. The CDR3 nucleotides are TGTGCCAGCAGTCCAGGGAGGAGCACTGAAGCTTTCTTT.

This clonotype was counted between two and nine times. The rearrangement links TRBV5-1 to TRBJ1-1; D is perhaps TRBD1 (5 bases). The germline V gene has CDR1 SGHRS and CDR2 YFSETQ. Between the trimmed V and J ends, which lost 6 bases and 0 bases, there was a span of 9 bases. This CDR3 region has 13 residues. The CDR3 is CASTGVLNTEAFF. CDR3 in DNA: TGCGCCAGCACGGGGGTCCTGAACACTGAAGCTTTCTTT.

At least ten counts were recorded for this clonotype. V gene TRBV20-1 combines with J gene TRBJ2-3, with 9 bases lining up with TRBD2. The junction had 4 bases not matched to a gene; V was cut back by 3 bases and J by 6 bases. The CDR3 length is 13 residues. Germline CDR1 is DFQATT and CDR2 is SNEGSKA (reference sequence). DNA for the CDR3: TGCAGTGCTAGGCGACTAGCGGCCGATACGCAGTATTTT. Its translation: CSARRLAADTQYF.